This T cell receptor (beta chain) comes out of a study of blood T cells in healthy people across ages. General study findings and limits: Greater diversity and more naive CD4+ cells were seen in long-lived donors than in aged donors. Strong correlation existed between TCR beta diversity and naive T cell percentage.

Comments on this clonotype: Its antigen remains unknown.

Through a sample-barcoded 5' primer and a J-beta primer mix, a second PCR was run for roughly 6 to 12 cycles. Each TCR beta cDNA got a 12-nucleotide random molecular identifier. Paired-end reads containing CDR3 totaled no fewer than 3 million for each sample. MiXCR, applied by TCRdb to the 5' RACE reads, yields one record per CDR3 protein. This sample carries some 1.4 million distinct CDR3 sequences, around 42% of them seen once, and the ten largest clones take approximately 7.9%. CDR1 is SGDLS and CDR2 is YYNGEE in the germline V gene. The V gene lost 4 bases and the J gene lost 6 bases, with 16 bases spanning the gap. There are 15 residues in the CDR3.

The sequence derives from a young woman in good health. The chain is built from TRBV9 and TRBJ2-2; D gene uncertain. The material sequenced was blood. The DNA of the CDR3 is TGTGCCAGCAGCCCCCGCTTTTGGCCCCCCGGGGAGCTGTTTTTT. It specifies CASSPRFWPPGELFF.